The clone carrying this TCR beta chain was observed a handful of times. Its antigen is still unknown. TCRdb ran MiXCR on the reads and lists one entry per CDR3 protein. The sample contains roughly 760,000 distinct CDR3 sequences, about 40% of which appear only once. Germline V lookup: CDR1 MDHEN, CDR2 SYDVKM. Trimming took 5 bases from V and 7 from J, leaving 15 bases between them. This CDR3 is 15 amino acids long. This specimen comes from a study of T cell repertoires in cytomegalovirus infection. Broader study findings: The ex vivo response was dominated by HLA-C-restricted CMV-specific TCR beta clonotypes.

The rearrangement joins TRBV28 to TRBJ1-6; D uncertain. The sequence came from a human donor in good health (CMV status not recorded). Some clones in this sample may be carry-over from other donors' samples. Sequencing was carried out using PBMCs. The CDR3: CASSDRRVYNSPLHF. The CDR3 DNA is TGTGCCAGCAGTGACCGGCGGGTTTACAATTCACCCCTCCACTTT.